Following are 15 T cell receptor beta chains from one sample sequenced in a study of T cells in Graves' hyperthyroidism and ophthalmopathy. TCR beta CDR3 regions were amplified from RNA. With the HTBI primer set, the TCR CDR3 went through a first round of RT-PCR. TCRdb re-analysed the multiplex PCR reads in MiXCR, keeping a single row per CDR3 protein. In the table there are under 400,000 distinct CDR3 sequences, over 12% of which are singletons. Material: blood. These receptors originate from a woman between 55 and 75 years old with Graves' ophthalmopathy.

The chain recombines TRBV18 with TRBJ1-1; no definite D call. V shed 5 bases and J shed 4 bases, with 17 bases lying between them. Germline loops: CDR1 KGHSH, CDR2 LQKENI. CDR3 length: 15 amino acids. DNA for the CDR3: TGTGCCAGCTCAACCACGGGAGGGCCGGGCACTGAAGCTTTCTTT. It is translated as CASSTTGGPGTEAFF.

This rearrangement joins TRBV2 to TRBJ2-3, with 8 bases lining up with TRBD1. The CDR3 runs 13 residues. Germline CDR1 and CDR2: SNHLY and FYNNEI. With 1 base clipped from V and 13 bases from J, the junction kept 7 bases outside the gene matches. CDR3 nucleotide sequence: TGTGCCAGCAGTGAAGTGGCAGGGACAGGAGAGTATTTT. Amino acid sequence: CASSEVAGTGEYF.

This chain joins TRBV11-2 and TRBJ2-1; 10 bases are shared with TRBD2. Germline V gene sequence: CDR1 SGHAT, CDR2 FQNNGV. Trimming at V came to 6 bases and at J to 6 bases, leaving 20 bases not matched to a gene. The CDR3 loop spans 19 amino acids. The CDR3 protein is CASREVPQTLAGVRNEQFF. The CDR3 DNA reads as TGTGCCAGCAGGGAAGTTCCCCAAACTCTAGCGGGAGTTCGCAATGAGCAGTTCTTC. The full variable domain, completed using reference TRBV11-2 and TRBJ2-1, is EAGVAQSPRYKIIEKRQSVAFWCNPISGHATLYWYQQILGQGPKLLIQFQNNGVVDDSQLPKDRFSAERLKGVDSTLKIQPAKLEDSAVYLCASREVPQTLAGVRNEQFFGPGTRLTVL.

This clonotype occurred many times. V and J are TRBV30 and TRBJ2-2; the D gene is possibly TRBD1 (6 bases). The V gene's germline CDR1 is GTSNPN and CDR2 SVGIG (reference sequence). CDR3 length: 11 amino acids. V shed 7 bases and J shed 7 bases, with 10 bases lying between them. The CDR3 region is CASQGIGELFF. CDR3 in DNA: TGTGCCTCGCAGGGGATCGGGGAGCTGTTTTTT. The variable domain in full, with the rest retrieved from reference TRBV30 and TRBJ2-2, is SQTIHQWPATLVQPVGSPLSLECTVEGTSNPNLYWYRQAAGRGLQLLFYSVGIGQISSEVPQNLSASRPQDRQFILSSKKLLLSDSGFYLCASQGIGELFFGEGSRLTVL.

This clonotype was picked up a small number of times. The V gene is TRBV29-1, the J gene TRBJ1-1; the D gene is possibly TRBD1 (5 bases). Germline V lookup: CDR1 SQVTM, CDR2 ANQGSEA. Trimming cost V 5 bases and J 7 bases, with 17 bases left between them. This CDR3 is built from 13 residues. Here the CDR3 reads CSVRRGGRFEAFF. The CDR3 coding sequence is TGCAGCGTTCGGAGGGGAGGTCGGTTTGAAGCTTTCTTT. The full variable domain, rest sourced from reference TRBV29-1 and TRBJ1-1, is SAVISQKPSRDICQRGTSLTIQCQVDSQVTMMFWYRQQPGQSLTLIATANQGSEATYESGFVIDKFPISRPNLTFSTLTVSNMSPEDSSIYLCSVRRGGRFEAFFGQGTRLTVV.

This clonotype was detected ten times or more. V is TRBV27 and J is TRBJ2-1, with 11 nucleotides matching TRBD2. After removal of 5 bases from V and 7 bases from J, the junction contained 7 bases not matched to a gene. CDR3 size: 15 residues. CDR1 and CDR2 (germline): MNHEY, SMNVEV (reference sequence). The chain's CDR3 is CASSPRASGRNEQFF. As DNA, the CDR3 is TGTGCCAGCAGTCCACGGGCTAGCGGGAGGAATGAGCAGTTCTTC.

This clonotype was detected many times. DNA for the CDR3: TGTGCCAGCAGTCCCCCGGGGACTGGGAACATTCAGTACTTC. Translation: CASSPPGTGNIQYF. The chain recombines TRBV7-9 with TRBJ2-4; D is possibly TRBD2 (6 bases). Trimming shortened V by 6 bases and J by 7 bases, and 16 bases separated the two germline ends. The CDR3 loop spans 14 amino acids. From germline, CDR1 is SEHNR and CDR2 FQNEAQ (reference sequence).

This clonotype was recorded many times. The chain couples TRBV20-1 to TRBJ2-1; 7 nucleotides align to TRBD2. Trimming took 6 bases from V and 4 from J; bases not matched to a gene: 12. Germline-derived CDR1 and CDR2 are DFQATT and SNEGSKA (reference sequence). The length of the CDR3 is 15 residues. CDR3 loop: CSARPGWGGYNEQFF. The CDR3 nucleotides read TGCAGTGCGAGACCCGGGTGGGGGGGGTACAATGAGCAGTTCTTC.

There are a few counts of this clonotype. This sequence joins TRBV2 and TRBJ1-6; D is uncertain. The germline V gene has CDR1 SNHLY and CDR2 FYNNEI. The CDR3 extends over 16 amino acids. Trimming took 5 bases from V and 0 from J, leaving 11 bases between them. CDR3 DNA sequence: TGTGCCAGCAGTTTGCTAAGGAGCTCCTATAATTCACCCCTCCACTTT. This encodes CASSLLRSSYNSPLHF.

This clonotype was detected many times. The chain combines TRBV2 with TRBJ2-1, with 7 nucleotides matching TRBD2. CDR1 and CDR2 from the germline V gene are SNHLY and FYNNEI. This CDR3 has 15 residues. The ends lost 4 bases at V and 10 bases at J; junction bases unmatched: 13. The CDR3 here is CASSGADREAGEQFF. The CDR3 DNA sequence: TGTGCCAGCAGTGGCGCGGACCGGGAGGCCGGGGAGCAGTTCTTC.

This clonotype was picked up many times. The chain uses TRBV30 and TRBJ2-7; D is possibly TRBD1 (6 bases). CDR1 GTSNPN and CDR2 SVGIG come from the germline V gene (reference sequence). V lost 4 bases and J lost 3, with 13 bases in between. This CDR3 spans 13 amino acids. In DNA form, the CDR3 reads TGTGCCTGGAAGCCGGGACATTTCTACGAGCAGTACTTC. Encoded protein: CAWKPGHFYEQYF.

This chain's CDR3 is CASSQAGRRETQYF. The CDR3 DNA sequence: TGTGCCAGCAGCCAAGCAGGGAGGAGGGAGACCCAGTACTTC. V is TRBV14 and J is TRBJ2-5, with D tentatively TRBD2 (6 bases). The germline V gene has CDR1 SGHDN and CDR2 FVKESK. The CDR3 sequence is 14 residues long. Trimming took off 1 base at V and 5 bases at J, with 11 bases between the two ends.

The J gene is TRBJ1-5, the V gene TRBV5-1; the D is unclear. The CDR3 extends over 15 amino acids. Trimming shortened V by 4 bases and J by 7 bases, and 18 bases separated the two germline ends. Germline lookup yields CDR1 SGHRS and CDR2 YFSETQ. This CDR3 reads CASSPDPGAGQPQHF. CDR3 coding DNA: TGCGCCAGCAGCCCCGATCCGGGCGCGGGACAGCCCCAGCATTTT.

CDR3 protein: CASSLQRPNTGELFF. CDR3 sequence (DNA): TGTGCCAGCAGTTTGCAGCGCCCGAACACCGGGGAGCTGTTTTTT. The chain recombines TRBV28 with TRBJ2-2; D gene unclear. CDR3 size: 15 residues. Trimming took off 3 bases at V and 0 bases at J, with 8 bases between the two ends. Germline CDR1 MDHEN, CDR2 SYDVKM. Filled out from reference TRBV28 and TRBJ2-2, the complete variable domain reads DVKVTQSSRYLVKRTGEKVFLECVQDMDHENMFWYRQDPGLGLRLIYFSYDVKMKEKGDIPEGYSVSREKKERFSLILESASTNQTSMYLCASSLQRPNTGELFFGEGSRLTVL.

The chain uses TRBV12-3 or TRBV12-4 and TRBJ1-5; D possibly corresponds to TRBD1 (6 bases). Between the trimmed V and J ends, which lost 6 bases and 6 bases, there was a span of 21 bases. CDR3 length equals 16 residues. The CDR3 coding sequence is TGTGCCAGCAGCCTTCACAAAGGGGGACTAACTCAGCCCCAGCATTTT. This translates into CASSLHKGGLTQPQHF.